The 27 T cell receptor beta chains presented below share a single source sample, sequenced in a study of cytomegalovirus exposure and HLA in healthy donors. Vbeta (60) and Jbeta (13) primers were used in the PCR. The protocol was immunoSEQ multiplex PCR, while the TCRdb copy is restricted to in-frame clones and leaves out a portion. This table has under 150,000 clones, about 79% appearing once. The sequencing sample was made of PBMCs. The receptors derive from a woman under 30 in good health and CMV-seronegative.

V is TRBV27 and J is TRBJ2-5; 10 bases agree with TRBD2. Looked up from germline, CDR1 is MNHEY and CDR2 is SMNVEV (reference sequence). J was trimmed by 2 bases and V by 7 bases; bases with no gene match: 7. This CDR3 is 15 amino acids long. CDR3 sequence reads: CASNPGTSDQETQYF. The CDR3 DNA follows: TGTGCCAGCAACCCCGGGACTAGCGATCAAGAGACCCAGTACTTC.

The genes are TRBV4-3 and TRBJ2-2; 10 nucleotides agree with TRBD2. The trim removed 0 bases at V and 5 bases at J, leaving 9 bases unmatched. CDR3 length equals 18 residues. CDR1 LGHNA and CDR2 YSLEER come from the germline V gene. Written as DNA, the CDR3 is TGCGCCAGCAGCCAAGATCTGAGCGGGGGGGCCAGAACCGGGGAGCTGTTTTTT. Its translation: CASSQDLSGGARTGELFF.

This clone was counted a single time. The chain uses TRBV28 and TRBJ2-7, with 9 bases that match TRBD1. With 6 bases clipped from V and 5 bases from J, the junction kept 5 bases outside the gene matches. Germline-derived CDR1 and CDR2 are MDHEN and SYDVKM. The CDR3 contains 13 residues. The chain's CDR3 is CASSLDRGDEQYF. CDR3 DNA: TGTGCCAGCAGCTTGGACAGGGGAGACGAGCAGTACTTC. Combining the CDR3 with reference TRBV28 and TRBJ2-7 gives the whole variable domain DVKVTQSSRYLVKRTGEKVFLECVQDMDHENMFWYRQDPGLGLRLIYFSYDVKMKEKGDIPEGYSVSREKKERFSLILESASTNQTSMYLCASSLDRGDEQYFGPGTRLTVT.

V and J are TRBV5-1 and TRBJ2-3; D is unclear. The CDR3 is made up of 15 amino acids. CDR1 and CDR2 from the germline V gene are SGHRS and YFSETQ. V lost 0 bases and J 4 bases, leaving 12 bases between the germline ends. In DNA, the CDR3 is TGCGCCAGCAGCTTGGATAGCAGAGGTGCAGATACGCAGTATTTT. Protein: CASSLDSRGADTQYF.

V gene TRBV6-5 combines with J gene TRBJ2-3; D not certain. Germline-derived CDR1 and CDR2 are MNHEY and SVGAGI. This CDR3 is built from 13 residues. Trimming pared 2 bases from V and 2 bases from J, leaving 5 bases between. CDR3 DNA sequence: TGTGCCAGCAGTTACCTTAACACAGATACGCAGTATTTT. The encoded protein is CASSYLNTDTQYF.

The chain employs TRBV7-9 and TRBJ2-3; weak D call: TRBD2 (6 bases). Germline V CDR1 and CDR2: SEHNR, FQNEAQ (reference sequence). CDR3 length equals 15 residues. V was clipped by 8 bases and J by 6 bases, with 21 bases between them. CDR3 DNA sequence: TGTGCCAGCGGCCCGAATAGCGGCCGATATGATACGCAGTATTTT. Its protein product is CASGPNSGRYDTQYF.

This chain uses TRBV7-2 with TRBJ2-2, with 11 bases fitting TRBD2. With 2 bases clipped from V and 7 bases from J, the junction kept 6 bases outside the gene matches. The CDR3 spans 16 residues. Germline loops: CDR1 SGHTA, CDR2 FQGNSA. In DNA, the CDR3 is TGTGCCAGCAGCTTAAGGCTAGCGGGAGGAATCGGGGAGCTGTTTTTT. This gives the protein CASSLRLAGGIGELFF.

The V call is TRBV27, the J call TRBJ1-2; TRBD1 matches 8 bases. This CDR3 has 15 amino acids. From germline, CDR1 is MNHEY and CDR2 SMNVEV (reference sequence). V shed 2 bases and J 4 bases; nucleotides not matched to a gene: 6. This chain's CDR3 is CASSLIFRGPYGYTF. In DNA, the CDR3 is TGTGCCAGCAGTTTAATCTTCAGGGGGCCCTATGGCTACACCTTC.

The chain uses TRBV28 and TRBJ2-7, with TRBD1 as a possible D gene (6 bases). Germline CDR1 is MDHEN and CDR2 is SYDVKM. The CDR3 extends over 13 amino acids. The V and J ends lost 1 base and 3 bases respectively, with 7 bases between them. The CDR3 bases are TGTGCCAGCAGTTTATTACAGGGCTACGAGCAGTACTTC. Its protein is CASSLLQGYEQYF.

V gene TRBV7-2 combines with J gene TRBJ1-1; weak D call: TRBD1 (6 bases). Between the trimmed V and J ends, which lost 1 base and 1 base, there was a span of 16 bases. The length of the CDR3 is 17 residues. The germline gives CDR1 SGHTA, CDR2 FQGNSA. This chain's CDR3 is CASSLGGGGKTNTEAFF. The CDR3 coding sequence is TGTGCCAGCAGCTTAGGGGGGGGCGGAAAAACGAACACTGAAGCTTTCTTT.

This rearrangement joins TRBV7-2 to TRBJ2-1; 12 bases align to TRBD1. V shed 2 bases, J shed 9 bases, and the junction held 5 bases outside the gene matches. The germline V gene encodes CDR1 SGHTA and CDR2 FQGNSA. The CDR3 loop spans 15 amino acids. The CDR3 nucleotides are TGTGCCAGCAGCTTAATGGGACAGGGGGCTCGTGAGCAGTTCTTC. It yields the protein CASSLMGQGAREQFF.

V is TRBV19 and J is TRBJ2-5; maybe TRBD2 (6 bases). V was pared by 1 base and J by 2 bases, with 11 bases between. This CDR3 is built from 15 residues. Germline CDR1 is LNHDA and CDR2 is SQIVND (reference sequence). Here the CDR3 DNA reads TGTGCCAGTAGTATAGCCCGGAGGGTACAAGAGACCCAGTACTTC. Residues: CASSIARRVQETQYF.

This clone was counted a single time. This chain links TRBV5-1 with TRBJ1-2, with 7 positions matching TRBD1. This CDR3 is 14 amino acids long. Germline trimming cut 0 bases from V and 6 bases from J; bases unmatched to any gene: 5. The germline gives CDR1 SGHRS, CDR2 YFSETQ. DNA of the CDR3: TGCGCCAGCAGCTTGGCCGGAACAGGGGATGGCTACACCTTC. Translated, it gives CASSLAGTGDGYTF.

This chain links TRBV5-6 with TRBJ1-3; 9 bases agree with TRBD1. There are 14 residues in the CDR3. Germline CDR1 reads SGHDT; CDR2 reads YYEEEE. J lost 9 bases, V lost 1 base, and 5 bases had no gene match. The CDR3 region has the DNA TGTGCCAGCAGCTTGTTACAGGGGGCGGTCACCATATATTTT. This gives the protein CASSLLQGAVTIYF. The variable domain in full, with the rest retrieved from reference TRBV5-6 and TRBJ1-3, is DAGVTQSPTHLIKTRGQQVTLRCSPKSGHDTVSWYQQALGQGPQFIFQYYEEEERQRGNFPDRFSGHQFPNYSSELNVNALLLGDSALYLCASSLLQGAVTIYFGEGSWLTVV.

The genes are TRBV29-1 and TRBJ2-3; 10 bases match TRBD2. The CDR3 covers 14 residues. CDR1 SQVTM and CDR2 ANQGSEA come from the germline V gene. The V gene end was trimmed by 1 base and the J gene end by 3 bases; junction bases not matched to a gene: 1. The CDR3 loop reads CSVEVGLATDTQYF. CDR3 sequence (DNA): TGCAGCGTTGAAGTGGGACTAGCGACAGATACGCAGTATTTT.

The chain has TRBV7-9 and TRBJ1-2, with 8 bases that match TRBD1. CDR3 size: 14 residues. Germline V gene lookup returns CDR1 SEHNR and CDR2 FQNEAQ (reference sequence). The trim removed 1 base at V and 6 bases at J, leaving 4 bases unmatched. The CDR3 nucleotides read TGTGCCAGCAGCTTAGGAGGACAGGGTAATGGCTACACCTTC. It is translated as CASSLGGQGNGYTF.

The V gene is TRBV19, the J gene TRBJ2-7; no clear D gene. Germline assignment: CDR1 LNHDA and CDR2 SQIVND (reference sequence). The CDR3 spans 12 residues. V shed 6 bases and J shed 5 bases, with 11 bases lying between them. CDR3 residues: CASSRNRNEQYF. The CDR3 coding sequence is TGTGCCAGTAGCCGTAACAGAAACGAGCAGTACTTC.

The V gene is TRBV10-2, the J gene TRBJ1-3, with D possibly being TRBD1 (6 bases). Germline V gene lookup returns CDR1 WSHSY and CDR2 SAAADI. V was cut by 6 bases and J by 1 base, with 10 bases left in between. The CDR3 has 14 amino acids. This chain's CDR3 is CASSVTGSGNTIYF. CDR3 bases: TGCGCCAGCAGCGTGACAGGTTCTGGAAACACCATATATTTT.

This clone was detected only a few times. The chain links TRBV6-5 to TRBJ1-3; TRBD1 might be the D (6 bases). V was cut by 6 bases and J by 6 bases, with 12 bases left in between. CDR1 MNHEY and CDR2 SVGAGI come from the germline V gene. The CDR3 is 13 amino acids. Here the CDR3 reads CASRTGNENTIYF. CDR3 DNA sequence: TGTGCCAGCAGGACAGGAAATGAAAACACCATATATTTT.

Only a few counts were recorded for this clone. This chain connects TRBV19 to TRBJ1-1; D gene ambiguous. V lost 5 bases, J lost 3 bases, and 10 bases lay in between. This CDR3 spans 13 amino acids. Germline V gives CDR1 LNHDA, CDR2 SQIVND (reference sequence). The CDR3 DNA reads TGTGCCAGTAGTGTCTCGAGGGACACTGAAGCTTTCTTT. Translating gives CASSVSRDTEAFF. Variable domain in full (rest from reference TRBV19 and TRBJ1-1): DGGITQSPKYLFRKEGQNVTLSCEQNLNHDAMYWYRQDPGQGLRLIYYSQIVNDFQKGDIAEGYSVSREKKESFPLTVTSAQKNPTAFYLCASSVSRDTEAFFGQGTRLTVV.

The rearrangement links TRBV27 to TRBJ1-2; 7 bases align to TRBD1. Germline CDR1 and CDR2: MNHEY and SMNVEV (reference sequence). This CDR3 has 14 amino acids. J gave up 6 bases and V 2 bases, and 6 bases lay outside the gene matches. CDR3 DNA: TGTGCCAGCAGTTTAGGGCAGGGGACAGATGGCTACACCTTC. Protein product: CASSLGQGTDGYTF.

The chain joins TRBV27 to TRBJ2-2; 7 nucleotides align to TRBD1. CDR3 length equals 16 residues. Per germline, CDR1 MNHEY and CDR2 SMNVEV (reference sequence). V gave up 5 bases and J gave up 0 bases; unmatched junction bases: 6. The CDR3 region has the DNA TGTGCCAGCAGTCACCAGGGACAGACGAACACCGGGGAGCTGTTTTTT. It is translated as CASSHQGQTNTGELFF.

As to this clone: The sample contains more than one DNA sequence encoding this CDR3. CDR3 sequence: CASSLRGGSSYNEQFF. DNA of the CDR3: TGCGCCAGCAGCTTGCGGGGGGGAAGCTCCTACAATGAGCAGTTCTTC. The rearrangement links TRBV5-1 to TRBJ2-1, with TRBD2 matching over 8 bases. This CDR3 contains 16 residues. From germline, CDR1 is SGHRS and CDR2 YFSETQ. With V trimmed by 1 base and J by 0 bases, 3 bases remained unmatched.

This clone occurred once. V usage is TRBV28 and J usage is TRBJ1-4, with D perhaps TRBD1 (6 bases). Trimming took 7 bases from V and 6 from J, leaving 18 bases between them. This CDR3 contains 15 residues. Germline V CDR1 and CDR2: MDHEN, SYDVKM. CDR3 nucleotides: TGTGCCAGCACCCGAGGTGGGGCAGGGGATGAAAAACTGTTTTTT. This codes for CASTRGGAGDEKLFF.

This sequence joins TRBV29-1 and TRBJ1-1; TRBD1 matches 7 bases. Trimming removed 7 bases from V and 3 bases from J; junction bases left unmatched: 8. The germline gives CDR1 SQVTM, CDR2 ANQGSEA. The CDR3 spans 13 residues. The CDR3 nucleotides are TGCAGCGCGCGACAGGGTATTGACACTGAAGCTTTCTTT. Its protein product is CSARQGIDTEAFF.

This sequence joins TRBV11-2 and TRBJ1-3; unclear D gene. The CDR3 is 14 residues long. Trimming left V 6 bases short and J 0 bases short, with 9 bases between. Germline CDR1 SGHAT, CDR2 FQNNGV. The CDR3 DNA follows: TGTGCCAGCAGATCGACACGCTCTGGAAACACCATATATTTT. Translation: CASRSTRSGNTIYF.

The chain links TRBV2 to TRBJ2-7; 8 bases are a match to TRBD1. The germline V gene encodes CDR1 SNHLY and CDR2 FYNNEI. There are 13 residues in the CDR3. V trimming: 7 bases; J trimming: 2 bases; junction bases outside the gene matches: 4. The CDR3 spells CASKDRGPYEQYF. CDR3 coding DNA: TGTGCCAGCAAAGACAGGGGTCCCTACGAGCAGTACTTC.